These T cell receptor beta chains were read from a single sample in a study of blood T cell repertoires in COVID-19. Generated by immunoSEQ multiplex PCR, the TCRdb table keeps only in-frame clones and is missing some. The table includes about 100,000 clones, roughly nine tenths detected once. Specimen: peripheral blood. Receptors were obtained from a man aged 45 to 65 with acute or convalescent COVID-19. Both conserved end residues are part of each CDR3. The order of the fields is V gene, D gene, J gene, clone size, CDR3 DNA, CDR3 protein. D genes are given only for firm matches. Where a row states a size, it is once, few, many or the class of an expanded clone; other rows omit it.

V: TRBV5-1
D: -
J: TRBJ2-3
size: once
DNA: TGCGCCAGCAGCATCAGACAGTATAGCACAGATACGCAGTATTTT
CDR3: CASSIRQYSTDTQYF

V: TRBV10-3
D: TRBD1
J: TRBJ1-4
size: -
DNA: TGTGCCATCAGTGAGGAGACAGGGGTCAGGGAAAAACTGTTTTTT
CDR3: CAISEETGVREKLFF

V: TRBV7-9
D: -
J: TRBJ1-2
size: -
DNA: TGTGCCAGCAGCCTATTATCCCAACCCAATGGCTACACCTTC
CDR3: CASSLLSQPNGYTF

V: TRBV5-4
D: TRBD2
J: TRBJ2-7
size: -
DNA: TGTGCCAGCAGCCCGAACCCCTCTAGCGGCGAGCAGTACTTC
CDR3: CASSPNPSSGEQYF

V: TRBV19
D: TRBD1
J: TRBJ1-1
size: -
DNA: TGTGCCAGTAGCCACAGGGGGCCGAACACTGAAGCTTTCTTT
CDR3: CASSHRGPNTEAFF

V: TRBV19
D: -
J: TRBJ2-7
size: -
DNA: TGTGCCAGTAGTATAGGCGGGACGGACCCCTACTCCTACGAGCAGTACTTC
CDR3: CASSIGGTDPYSYEQYF

V: TRBV10-1
D: TRBD2
J: TRBJ2-7
size: -
DNA: TGCGCCAGCAGTGAGTCAAGCGGGGGGGCCGAAGAGCAGTACTTC
CDR3: CASSESSGGAEEQYF

V: TRBV25-1
D: TRBD1
J: TRBJ1-6
size: once
DNA: TGTGCCAGCAGGAAGACAGGGATCGATTCACCCCTCCACTTT
CDR3: CASRKTGIDSPLHF

V: TRBV5-6
D: TRBD1
J: TRBJ2-5
size: -
DNA: TGTGCCAGCAGCTTTGGGGACAGGGGGAGAAAGACCCAGTACTTC
CDR3: CASSFGDRGRKTQYF

V: TRBV28
D: TRBD1
J: TRBJ1-1
size: -
DNA: TGTGCCAGCAGTCTTCCAGGGGGCACTGAAGCTTTCTTT
CDR3: CASSLPGGTEAFF

V: TRBV9
D: -
J: TRBJ1-6
size: -
DNA: TGTGCCAGCAGCGTTTCCCCGGCGGAGGGCTCCTATAATTCACCCCTCCACTTT
CDR3: CASSVSPAEGSYNSPLHF

V: TRBV12-3/TRBV12-4
D: -
J: TRBJ1-6
size: -
DNA: TGTGCCAGCAGTTTAACGCGCTCCTCACCCCTCCACTTT
CDR3: CASSLTRSSPLHF

V: TRBV25-1
D: TRBD1
J: TRBJ2-5
size: -
DNA: TGTGCCAGCAGTGCTACGGGACAGGGAAGGCAAGAGACCCAGTACTTC
CDR3: CASSATGQGRQETQYF

V: TRBV27
D: TRBD1
J: TRBJ1-3
size: once
DNA: TGTGCCAGCGGACAGGGCTCTGGAAACACCATATATTTT
CDR3: CASGQGSGNTIYF

V: TRBV29-1
D: -
J: TRBJ1-5
size: -
DNA: TGCAGCGTTGAAGAGAAGAGAAATCAGCCCCAGCATTTT
CDR3: CSVEEKRNQPQHF

V: TRBV30
D: -
J: TRBJ1-6
size: -
DNA: TGTGCCTGGAGTGTCGGCGTCGCCGGGGGTTCACCCCTCCACTTT
CDR3: CAWSVGVAGGSPLHF

V: TRBV18
D: TRBD1
J: TRBJ1-2
size: -
DNA: TGTGCCAGCTCCCAACAGGGGGCTGGGTATGGCTACACCTTC
CDR3: CASSQQGAGYGYTF

V: TRBV6-2/TRBV6-3
D: -
J: TRBJ2-7
size: -
DNA: TGTGCCAGCAGTTACCTTAACGAGCAGTACTTC
CDR3: CASSYLNEQYF

V: TRBV6-6
D: TRBD1
J: TRBJ1-6
size: once
DNA: TGTGCCAGCAGTTACGATCCAGGGGGCCGGTCACCCCTCCACTTT
CDR3: CASSYDPGGRSPLHF

V: TRBV3-1/TRBV3-2
D: -
J: TRBJ1-1
size: -
DNA: TGTGCCACCGGGAACACTGAAGCTTTCTTT
CDR3: CATGNTEAFF

V: TRBV5-5
D: -
J: TRBJ1-6
size: once
DNA: TGTGCCAGCAGCTTGGAAGGGAGGTATAATTCACCCCTCCACTTT
CDR3: CASSLEGRYNSPLHF

V: TRBV6-5
D: TRBD1
J: TRBJ1-2
size: once
DNA: TGTGCCAGCAGTCGGGACAGGGGGTATGGCTACACCTTC
CDR3: CASSRDRGYGYTF

V: TRBV15
D: TRBD1
J: TRBJ1-2
size: -
DNA: TGTGCCACCAGCAGAGATTCGGGACAGGCGGTGCGGGGCTACACCTTC
CDR3: CATSRDSGQAVRGYTF

V: TRBV28
D: -
J: TRBJ2-2
size: -
DNA: TGTGCCAGCACCCTCATGGCAGGGCCCGGGGAGCTGTTTTTT
CDR3: CASTLMAGPGELFF

V: TRBV30
D: TRBD1
J: TRBJ1-1
size: -
DNA: TGTGCCTGGAGCCCAGGGACAGTGAACACTGAAGCTTTCTTT
CDR3: CAWSPGTVNTEAFF

V: TRBV11-3
D: TRBD1
J: TRBJ2-7
size: -
DNA: TGTGCCAGCAGCGACTGGGACAGGGGGGAATCCTACGAGCAGTACTTC
CDR3: CASSDWDRGESYEQYF

V: TRBV28
D: TRBD1
J: TRBJ1-4
size: -
DNA: TGTGCCAGCAGGGCAGGGGGAACGGGTAATGAAAAACTGTTTTTT
CDR3: CASRAGGTGNEKLFF

V: TRBV28
D: -
J: TRBJ1-4
size: once
DNA: TGTGCCAGCAGTACCCGGACCGGGGAACTGTTTTTT
CDR3: CASSTRTGELFF

V: TRBV7-2
D: -
J: TRBJ1-6
size: -
DNA: TGTGCCAGCAGCTTAGGTACAGGGAACTATAATTCACCCCTCCACTTT
CDR3: CASSLGTGNYNSPLHF